This T cell receptor beta chain was retrieved from a study of blood T cell repertoires in COVID-19. This CDR3 spans 13 amino acids. V was trimmed by 6 bases and J by 4 bases, leaving 13 bases between them. Germline CDR1 is SEHNR and CDR2 is FQNEAQ (reference sequence). Profiled with immunoSEQ multiplex PCR; TCRdb holds only in-frame clones, not every one. The data hold more than 100,000 clones, with approximately 85% observed a single time. The J gene is TRBJ2-7, the V gene TRBV7-9; D is possibly TRBD1 (6 bases). The sequenced sample was peripheral blood. This sequence was found in a man aged 80 or over with acute or convalescent COVID-19. As DNA, the CDR3 is TGTGCCAGCAGTCATAATACAGGGTACGAGCAGTACTTC. This gives the protein CASSHNTGYEQYF.